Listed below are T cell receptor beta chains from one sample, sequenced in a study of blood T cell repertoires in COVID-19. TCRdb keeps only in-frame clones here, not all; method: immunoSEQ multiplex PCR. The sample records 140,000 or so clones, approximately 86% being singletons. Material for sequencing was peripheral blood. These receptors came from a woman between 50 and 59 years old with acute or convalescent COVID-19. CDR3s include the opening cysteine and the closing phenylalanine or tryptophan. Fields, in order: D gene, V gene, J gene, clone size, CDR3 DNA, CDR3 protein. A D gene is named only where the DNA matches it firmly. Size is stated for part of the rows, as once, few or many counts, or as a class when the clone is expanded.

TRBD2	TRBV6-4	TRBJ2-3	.	TGTGCCAGCAGTGACATGAGCGGGGGCACAGATACGCAGTATTTT	CASSDMSGGTDTQYF
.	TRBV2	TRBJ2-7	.	TGTGCCAGCATGCCCCGGGAACTTTATGAGCAGTACTTC	CASMPRELYEQYF
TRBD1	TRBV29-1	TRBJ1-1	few	TGCAGCGTTGAAGTCCTGGACAGGGTGAACACTGAAGCTTTCTTT	CSVEVLDRVNTEAFF
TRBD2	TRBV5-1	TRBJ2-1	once	TGCGCCAGCAGCTCGGGACTAGCGGGAGGATTCTCCTACAATGAGCAGTTCTTC	CASSSGLAGGFSYNEQFF
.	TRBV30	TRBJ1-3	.	TGTGCCTGGGGGTGGGGGGGCTCTGGAAACACCATATATTTT	CAWGWGGSGNTIYF
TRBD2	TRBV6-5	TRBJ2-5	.	TGTGCCAGCAGTTACTCGGTAGGGAGGGGAGAGACCCAGTACTTC	CASSYSVGRGETQYF
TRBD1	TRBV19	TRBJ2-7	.	TGTGCCAGTAGCGACAGGGCCGAGCAGTACTTC	CASSDRAEQYF
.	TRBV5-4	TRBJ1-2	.	TGTGCCAGCAGCTTGGACCCGGGGGACTATGGCTACACCTTC	CASSLDPGDYGYTF
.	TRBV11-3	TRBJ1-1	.	TGTGCCAGCAGCTTAGATCAAGGGGGTACTGAAGCTTTCTTT	CASSLDQGGTEAFF
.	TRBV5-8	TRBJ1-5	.	TGTGCCAGCAGCACCCCAGGGATTAGCAATCAGCCCCAGCATTTT	CASSTPGISNQPQHF
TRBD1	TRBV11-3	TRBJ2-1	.	TGTGCCAGCAGCTTAGAATCGGGACAGGGGTTAAATGAGCAGTTCTTC	CASSLESGQGLNEQFF
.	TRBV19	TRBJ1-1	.	TGTGCCAGTAGTATGCAAGCAGGGATCACTGAAGCTTTCTTT	CASSMQAGITEAFF
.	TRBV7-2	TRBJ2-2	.	TGTGCCAGCAGCTTAGTCAGGGGCACCACCGGGGAGCTGTTTTTT	CASSLVRGTTGELFF
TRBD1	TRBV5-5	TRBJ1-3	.	TGTGCCAGCAGCATCGAGGGGACAGCTGGAAACACCATATATTTT	CASSIEGTAGNTIYF
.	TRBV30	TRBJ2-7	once	TGTGCCTGGAGTGAAGACAGCTTCTACGAGCAGTACTTC	CAWSEDSFYEQYF
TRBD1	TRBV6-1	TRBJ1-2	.	TGTGCCAGCAGTGAACCAGGACAGGGGGCGAACTATGGCTACACCTTC	CASSEPGQGANYGYTF
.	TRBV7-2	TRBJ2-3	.	TGTGCCAGCAGCTTATTCGGGGTGGGGATTACAGATACGCAGTATTTT	CASSLFGVGITDTQYF
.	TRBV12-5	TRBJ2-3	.	TGTGCTAGTGGTTTAGCCTCTAGCACAGATACGCAGTATTTT	CASGLASSTDTQYF
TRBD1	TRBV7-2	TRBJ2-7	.	TGTGCCAGCAGCTTAACGACAGGGACGATGAACGAGCAGTACTTC	CASSLTTGTMNEQYF
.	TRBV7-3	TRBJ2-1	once	TGTGCCAGCAGCACCATGGGGACTACAGGGTATTTGTACAATGAGCAGTTCTTC	CASSTMGTTGYLYNEQFF
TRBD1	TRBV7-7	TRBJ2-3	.	TGTGCCAGCAGCTTAGGCGAGACAGGGCGGTCAGATACGCAGTATTTT	CASSLGETGRSDTQYF
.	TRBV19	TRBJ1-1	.	TGTGCCAGTAATACCAACAGGCCGAACACTGAAGCTTTCTTT	CASNTNRPNTEAFF
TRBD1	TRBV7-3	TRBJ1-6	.	TGTGCCAGCAGCCTCGGACAGGAGGGAACACCCCTCCACTTT	CASSLGQEGTPLHF
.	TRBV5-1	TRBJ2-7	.	TGCGCCAGCAGCTTGCTTTCCGACGAGCAGTACTTC	CASSLLSDEQYF
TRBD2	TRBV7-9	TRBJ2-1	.	TGTGCCAGCAGCTCCTGGGCGACTAGCGGGAGCGCCCATGAGCAGTTCTTC	CASSSWATSGSAHEQFF
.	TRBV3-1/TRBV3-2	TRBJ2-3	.	TGTGCCAGCAGCCAAGGACTCCCCGGCCCAGATACGCAGTATTTT	CASSQGLPGPDTQYF
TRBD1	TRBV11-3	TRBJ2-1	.	TGTGCCAGCAGCTTAGAGCGGGTACAGGGGGGAGAGCAGTTCTTC	CASSLERVQGGEQFF
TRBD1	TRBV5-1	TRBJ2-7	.	TGCGCCAGCAGCCCCTCCGGGGGGACAGGGGATTCGGTTGGCGAGCAGTACTTC	CASSPSGGTGDSVGEQYF
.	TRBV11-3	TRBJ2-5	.	TGTGCCAGCAGCTTAGTTGGACACTTCCAAGAGACCCAGTACTTC	CASSLVGHFQETQYF
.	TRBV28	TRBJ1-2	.	TGTGCCAGCAGTCCACCGTCGGTGGTTAGCTACACCTTC	CASSPPSVVSYTF
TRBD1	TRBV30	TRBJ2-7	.	TGTGCCTGGAGTGTAACAGGGGCCTACGAGCAGTACTTC	CAWSVTGAYEQYF
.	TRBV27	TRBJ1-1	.	TGTGCCAGCAGTTGGGGTAGGGGCACTGAAGCTTTCTTT	CASSWGRGTEAFF
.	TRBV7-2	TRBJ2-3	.	TGTGCCAGCAGCTTTGCTGGGGCCGGAGCAGATACGCAGTATTTT	CASSFAGAGADTQYF
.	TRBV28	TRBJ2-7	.	TGTGCCAGCCGGGGCTACGAGCAGTACTTC	CASRGYEQYF
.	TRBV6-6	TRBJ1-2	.	TGTGCCAGCAGGATTGACAGGACATTTAACTATGGCTACACCTTC	CASRIDRTFNYGYTF
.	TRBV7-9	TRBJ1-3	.	TGTGCCAGCAGCTTAGGCACGGGGGGGTTTGGAAACACCATATATTTT	CASSLGTGGFGNTIYF
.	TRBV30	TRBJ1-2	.	TGTGCCTGGACGACGACAGGAGATGGTGGCTACACCTTC	CAWTTTGDGGYTF
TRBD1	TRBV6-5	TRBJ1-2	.	TGTGCCGGGGACAGGGGGCGGCTTGGCTACACCTTC	CAGDRGRLGYTF
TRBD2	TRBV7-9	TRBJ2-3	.	TGTGCCAGCAGCCCAGACCTAGCGGGGGCCCCCACAGATACGCAGTATTTT	CASSPDLAGAPTDTQYF
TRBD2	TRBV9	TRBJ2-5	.	TGTGCCAGCAGCGCTGGTAGCGGGATTGGACTCGAGACCCAGTACTTC	CASSAGSGIGLETQYF
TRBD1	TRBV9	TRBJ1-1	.	TGTGCCAGCAGCCCCCGGGACAGGGGAAATGGTCGGACTGAAGCTTTCTTT	CASSPRDRGNGRTEAFF
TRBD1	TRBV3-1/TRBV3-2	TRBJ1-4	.	TGTGCCAGCAGCCAGACAGGGGGTAATGAAAAACTGTTTTTT	CASSQTGGNEKLFF
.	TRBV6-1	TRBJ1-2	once	TGTGCCAGCAGTGATCTATATGACTATGGCTACACCTTC	CASSDLYDYGYTF
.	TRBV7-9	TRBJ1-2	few	TGTGCCAGCAGCTTAGGGCAGGAAGCTAACTATGGCTACACCTTC	CASSLGQEANYGYTF
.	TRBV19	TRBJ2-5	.	TGTGCCAGTAGTATCCAGGGTATGCAGACCCAGTACTTC	CASSIQGMQTQYF
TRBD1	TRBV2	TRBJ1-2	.	TGTGCCAGCAGTCTGGACAGGGCGGGCACCTTC	CASSLDRAGTF
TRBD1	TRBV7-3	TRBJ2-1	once	TGTGCCAGCAGCGGACAGGGTGAGCAGTTCTTC	CASSGQGEQFF
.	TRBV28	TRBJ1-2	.	TGTGCCAGCAGTTTAGAGAACTATGGCTACACCTTC	CASSLENYGYTF
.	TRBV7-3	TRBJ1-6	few	TGTGCCAGCAGCTCCGCTGGCAATTCACCCCTCCACTTT	CASSSAGNSPLHF
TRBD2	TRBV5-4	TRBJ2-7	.	TGTGCCAGCAGTCAGGGTGGTACGGGAGGGTTCTACGAGCAGTACTTC	CASSQGGTGGFYEQYF
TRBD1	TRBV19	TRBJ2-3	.	TGTGCCAGTAAGTCGGACAGTTCCCCAGGGGGTACGCAGTATTTT	CASKSDSSPGGTQYF
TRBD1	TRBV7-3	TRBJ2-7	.	TGTGCCAGCAGCTTATACCCACAGGGGGCGCCCTACGAGCAGTACTTC	CASSLYPQGAPYEQYF
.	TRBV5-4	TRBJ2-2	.	TGTGCCAGCAGCTTGGACTCGTACACCGGGGAGCTGTTTTTT	CASSLDSYTGELFF
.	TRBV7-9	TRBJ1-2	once	TGTGCCAGCAGCTTAGGGGTCAGGGTGGACTATGGCTACACCTTC	CASSLGVRVDYGYTF
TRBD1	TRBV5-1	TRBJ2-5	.	TGCGCCAGCAGCTTGGCTGGGACAGTCCAAGAGACCCAGTACTTC	CASSLAGTVQETQYF
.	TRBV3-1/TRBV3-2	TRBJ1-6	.	TGTGCCAGCAGCCGAGGGCGAAATTCACCCCTCCACTTT	CASSRGRNSPLHF
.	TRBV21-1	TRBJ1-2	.	TGTGCCAGCAGCGAGGGAGTCAACTATGGCTACACCTTC	CASSEGVNYGYTF
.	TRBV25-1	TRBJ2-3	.	TGTGCCAGCAGTGATTCTAGCACAGATACGCAGTATTTT	CASSDSSTDTQYF